The 20 T cell receptor beta chains listed next were all sequenced from one sample in a study of shared clonotypes between healthy human individuals. Here immunoSEQ multiplex PCR was the method, and the copy in TCRdb shows in-frame clones only, minus some. The table lists 2 million to 2.5 million clones, 80% to 95% of them singletons. Sample: naive CD4+ T cells from PBMCs. As to subset: CD45RA+ positively selected. The receptors stem from a man between 18 and 29 years old in good health. Some clones in this sample may be carry-over from other donors' samples.

The chain couples TRBV11-3 to TRBJ2-1; TRBD2 agrees at 8 bases. This CDR3 contains 17 residues. J gave up 5 bases and V 0 bases, and 9 bases lay outside the gene matches. Germline-derived CDR1 and CDR2 are SGHNT and YENEEA. The CDR3 bases are TGTGCCAGCAGCTTAGAGGGGGGGCTAGCGGGTCACAATGAGCAGTTCTTC. Translated, it gives CASSLEGGLAGHNEQFF.

This clone is a singleton in its sample. The rearrangement uses TRBV7-9 and TRBJ2-5, with a weak D call TRBD1 (6 bases). Germline V CDR1 and CDR2: SEHNR, FQNEAQ (reference sequence). V lost 4 bases and J 2 bases, leaving 11 bases between the germline ends. CDR3 size: 14 residues. CDR3 coding DNA: TGTGCCAGCAGCTCGGGACACCTACAAGAGACCCAGTACTTC. It yields the protein CASSSGHLQETQYF.

The chain uses TRBV6-4 and TRBJ2-1, with 8 nucleotides matching TRBD2. V dropped 0 bases and J dropped 3; count of bases not matched to a gene: 7. Per germline, CDR1 MRHNA and CDR2 SNTAGT. This CDR3 has 17 residues. DNA for the CDR3: TGTGCCAGCAGTGACTCGCCAGCGGGAGATCTCTACAATGAGCAGTTCTTC. Translated: CASSDSPAGDLYNEQFF.

The rearrangement joins TRBV6-4 to TRBJ2-3; 7 bases align to TRBD2. After removal of 7 bases from V and 0 bases from J, the junction contained 16 bases not matched to a gene. This CDR3 is built from 18 residues. CDR1 and CDR2 (germline): MRHNA, SNTAGT. The CDR3 sequence: CASTKGSGMTPSTDTQYF. The CDR3 nucleotides are TGTGCCAGCACCAAAGGGAGCGGGATGACCCCTAGCACAGATACGCAGTATTTT.

The gene calls are TRBV7-8 and TRBJ1-5; D not resolved. This CDR3 contains 15 residues. Deletions cut 6 bases from V and 6 bases from J, with 18 bases between. Germline lookup yields CDR1 SGHVS and CDR2 FQNEAQ. The CDR3 DNA sequence: TGTGCCAGCAGTCCTCTCGAGGGTTGGTCTCAGCCCCAGCATTTT. It is translated as CASSPLEGWSQPQHF.

The chain recombines TRBV30 with TRBJ1-2; D ambiguous. In germline, CDR1 is GTSNPN, CDR2 SVGIG (reference sequence). CDR3 size: 13 residues. Between the trimmed V and J ends, which lost 0 bases and 5 bases, there was a span of 10 bases. CDR3 bases: TGTGCCTGGAGTGTACCTGGCGCGTATGGCTACACCTTC. Its protein product is CAWSVPGAYGYTF.

This sequence joins TRBV19 and TRBJ2-5, with 9 bases matching TRBD1. CDR3 length: 16 residues. V dropped 3 bases and J dropped 5; count of bases not matched to a gene: 10. The germline V gene has CDR1 LNHDA and CDR2 SQIVND (reference sequence). CDR3 protein: CASSIYHRGRGETQYF. Here the CDR3 DNA reads TGTGCCAGTAGTATCTACCACAGGGGGCGCGGGGAGACCCAGTACTTC.

The chain employs TRBV7-3 and TRBJ2-2; D is unclear. This CDR3 is built from 12 residues. The V gene lost 2 bases and the J gene lost 7 bases, with 5 bases spanning the gap. CDR1 is SGHTA, CDR2 FQGTGA, per germline. The CDR3 nucleotides are TGTGCCAGCAGCTTAGCATACGGGGAGCTGTTTTTT. It is translated as CASSLAYGELFF.

This chain uses TRBV9 with TRBJ2-2, with a weak D call TRBD1 (5 bases). This CDR3 contains 15 residues. V lost 0 bases and J 6 bases, leaving 12 bases between the germline ends. Germline V gene sequence: CDR1 SGDLS, CDR2 YYNGEE. In DNA form, the CDR3 reads TGTGCCAGCAGCGTAGAAAAGGGGTTCCCCGGGGAGCTGTTTTTT. Protein sequence: CASSVEKGFPGELFF.

The V call is TRBV29-1, the J call TRBJ1-2; 7 bases line up with TRBD1. This CDR3 has 13 residues. Unmatched junction bases numbered 8, after V lost 6 bases and J lost 4 bases. From germline, CDR1 is SQVTM and CDR2 ANQGSEA. CDR3 DNA sequence: TGCAGCGTCGAGACAGGGTTGGGCTATGGCTACACCTTC. Protein sequence: CSVETGLGYGYTF. Variable domain in full (rest from reference TRBV29-1 and TRBJ1-2): SAVISQKPSRDICQRGTSLTIQCQVDSQVTMMFWYRQQPGQSLTLIATANQGSEATYESGFVIDKFPISRPNLTFSTLTVSNMSPEDSSIYLCSVETGLGYGYTFGSGTRLTVV.

The chain recombines TRBV2 with TRBJ2-7; TRBD2 matches at 13 bases. The ends lost 3 bases at V and 6 bases at J; junction bases unmatched: 5. This CDR3 comprises 15 residues. Germline V gene lookup returns CDR1 SNHLY and CDR2 FYNNEI. The chain's CDR3 is CASSDGLAGVTEQYF. In DNA form, the CDR3 reads TGTGCCAGCAGTGACGGACTAGCGGGAGTTACCGAGCAGTACTTC.

V usage is TRBV28 and J usage is TRBJ1-1; 7 bases map to TRBD1. There are 16 residues in the CDR3. V lost 3 bases, J lost 5 bases, and 12 bases stayed unmatched. CDR1 and CDR2 from the germline V gene are MDHEN and SYDVKM. CDR3 sequence (DNA): TGTGCCAGCAGTTTTTTTTCAGGGGGTAGGGAGACTGAAGCTTTCTTT. This sequence encodes CASSFFSGGRETEAFF.

The J gene is TRBJ1-6, the V gene TRBV11-2; D is possibly TRBD1 (6 bases). CDR1 and CDR2 from the germline V gene are SGHAT and FQNNGV. The CDR3 covers 18 residues. With 2 bases removed from V and 10 bases from J, the gap between germline ends came to 24 bases. The CDR3 sequence is CASSLRSPGEVRSSPLHF. The CDR3, as DNA: TGTGCCAGCAGCTTAAGGAGCCCAGGGGAGGTCCGCTCCTCACCCCTCCACTTT.

The chain links TRBV30 to TRBJ1-1; D unclear. The CDR3 consists of 12 residues. Trimming cost V 2 bases and J 7 bases, with 11 bases left between them. Germline V CDR1 and CDR2: GTSNPN, SVGIG (reference sequence). In nucleotides, the CDR3 is TGTGCCTGGAGTAGGACTTTCAGTGAAGCTTTCTTT. Translated: CAWSRTFSEAFF. Together with reference TRBV30 and TRBJ1-1, the CDR3 gives the full variable domain: SQTIHQWPATLVQPVGSPLSLECTVEGTSNPNLYWYRQAAGRGLQLLFYSVGIGQISSEVPQNLSASRPQDRQFILSSKKLLLSDSGFYLCAWSRTFSEAFFGQGTRLTVV.

V usage is TRBV30 and J usage is TRBJ1-4; a weak D match, TRBD1 (5 bases). CDR3 length: 13 residues. From germline, CDR1 is GTSNPN and CDR2 SVGIG (reference sequence). V shed 2 bases and J shed 4 bases, with 8 bases lying between them. Here the CDR3 DNA reads TGTGCCTGGAGTCGACAGCATAATGAAAAACTGTTTTTT. Protein sequence: CAWSRQHNEKLFF.

A note on this clone: The same CDR3 arises from other DNA sequences in this sample as well. This sequence joins TRBV19 and TRBJ1-5, with TRBD1 matching over 10 bases. Germline V gene data show CDR1 as LNHDA and CDR2 as SQIVND (reference sequence). This CDR3 has 14 residues. The ends lost 5 bases at V and 7 bases at J; junction bases unmatched: 5. The CDR3, as DNA: TGTGCCAGTAGTCCTAGGGACAGGGGCCAGCCCCAGCATTTT. Its protein product is CASSPRDRGQPQHF.

On this clone itself: The same CDR3 arises from other DNA sequences in this sample as well. The chain recombines TRBV7-2 with TRBJ2-7; TRBD1 or TRBD2 may be the D gene (5 bases each). V lost 5 bases to trimming and J lost 3 bases, with 11 bases between them. The CDR3 totals 13 residues. The germline V gene has CDR1 SGHTA and CDR2 FQGNSA. The DNA of the CDR3 is TGTGCCAGCAGCCTGGGACCGAGCTACGAGCAGTACTTC. This gives the protein CASSLGPSYEQYF.

This clone was found once. The V gene is TRBV28, the J gene TRBJ1-1; maybe TRBD1 (6 bases). The CDR3 is 13 amino acids. Trimming pared 10 bases from V and 4 bases from J, leaving 16 bases between. CDR1 and CDR2 from the germline V gene are MDHEN and SYDVKM. The CDR3 region is CATGGGQGTEAFF. As DNA, the CDR3 is TGTGCCACAGGTGGGGGGCAGGGCACTGAAGCTTTCTTT. Filled out from reference TRBV28 and TRBJ1-1, the complete variable domain reads DVKVTQSSRYLVKRTGEKVFLECVQDMDHENMFWYRQDPGLGLRLIYFSYDVKMKEKGDIPEGYSVSREKKERFSLILESASTNQTSMYLCATGGGQGTEAFFGQGTRLTVV.

Concerning this clone: This same CDR3 is encoded by further DNA sequences in the sample. This chain links TRBV7-2 with TRBJ2-1, with 9 nucleotides matching TRBD2. There are 15 residues in the CDR3. Germline-derived CDR1 and CDR2 are SGHTA and FQGNSA. Trimming at V came to 5 bases and at J to 0 bases, leaving 2 bases not matched to a gene. The CDR3 here is CASSLSGSSYNEQFF. CDR3 DNA sequence: TGTGCCAGCAGCCTTAGCGGGAGCTCCTACAATGAGCAGTTCTTC.

This chain links TRBV11-3 with TRBJ2-7; 7 bases align to TRBD1. V shed 5 bases and J 0 bases; nucleotides not matched to a gene: 4. The CDR3 totals 14 residues. The germline V gene has CDR1 SGHNT and CDR2 YENEEA. This CDR3 reads CASSRDRYSYEQYF. CDR3 bases: TGTGCCAGCAGCCGGGACAGATACTCCTACGAGCAGTACTTC.